This T cell receptor (beta chain) was retrieved from a study of T cell repertoires in cytomegalovirus infection. The study's findings and limits: HLA-C-restricted CMV clonotypes gave the most frequent clonotype in two of eight donors.

To note about this clonotype: Its antigen is still unknown.

Each CDR3 protein gets one entry after TCRdb re-called the reads with MiXCR. The repertoire holds 370,000 or so distinct CDR3 sequences, with around a third as singletons. CDR3 length: 17 amino acids. Per germline, CDR1 SGHNT and CDR2 YYREEE (reference sequence). Trimming removed 3 bases from V and 7 bases from J; junction bases left unmatched: 16. J is TRBJ2-7 and V is TRBV5-4; 10 positions match TRBD2. Sequencing used cultured PBMCs, obtained from culture after CMV antigen stimulation. This receptor was taken from a human donor in good health (CMV status not recorded). Some clones in this sample may be carry-over from other donors' samples. CDR3 in amino acids: CASSWGRSGRALEEQYV. Written as DNA, the CDR3 is TGTGCCAGCAGCTGGGGAAGGAGCGGGAGGGCTCTGGAGGAGCAGTACGTC.